These 9 T cell receptor beta chains came from one sample sequenced in a study of cytomegalovirus exposure and HLA in healthy donors. Both 60 Vbeta primers and 13 Jbeta primers went into the PCR. The method was immunoSEQ multiplex PCR; TCRdb's version includes in-frame clones alone and lacks a portion of them. The repertoire includes around 130,000 clones, around 85% of them detected once, and 1.5% to 2% sits in the top ten. Sequences were obtained from PBMCs. These receptors were collected from a boy aged 5-17 years in good health and CMV-seronegative.

The V and J genes are TRBV6-6 and TRBJ1-4, with TRBD1 identical over 8 bases. V lost 4 bases and J lost 1; bases outside the gene matches: 5. The germline V gene has CDR1 MNHNY and CDR2 SVGAGI (reference sequence). The CDR3 sequence is 16 residues long. Written as DNA, the CDR3 is TGTGCCAGCAGTTCACAGGGGGAAGGAACTAATGAAAAACTGTTTTTT. The encoded protein is CASSSQGEGTNEKLFF.

This CDR3 reads CASSVTEYNEQFF. Written as DNA, the CDR3 is TGTGCCAGCAGCGTGACAGAGTACAATGAGCAGTTCTTC. The chain links TRBV5-4 to TRBJ2-1; D perhaps matches TRBD1 (5 bases). The CDR3 runs to 13 residues. V was cut by 4 bases and J by 4 bases, with 9 bases left in between. CDR1 SGHNT and CDR2 YYREEE come from the germline V gene (reference sequence).

This clone showed up just a few times. This sample also contains other DNA sequences that code for the same CDR3. The rearrangement uses TRBV4-3 and TRBJ1-1; 9 nucleotides agree with TRBD1. This CDR3 is built from 14 residues. V lost 4 bases, J lost 1 base, and 1 base stayed unmatched. Germline V CDR1 and CDR2: LGHNA, YSLEER. CDR3 sequence: CASSLGQGNTEAFF. The CDR3 nucleotides read TGCGCCAGCAGCCTGGGACAGGGGAACACTGAAGCTTTCTTT.

This clone has a handful of counts. This chain joins TRBV5-1 and TRBJ2-2, with 7 bases lining up with TRBD1. CDR3 length equals 15 residues. CDR1 SGHRS and CDR2 YFSETQ come from the germline V gene. Germline trimming cut 0 bases from V and 7 bases from J; bases unmatched to any gene: 6. The CDR3 here is CASSLVDRVGGELFF. The CDR3 DNA reads as TGCGCCAGCAGCTTGGTAGACAGGGTCGGCGGGGAGCTGTTTTTT. Looking up the rest from reference TRBV5-1 and TRBJ2-2 gives the full variable domain: KAGVTQTPRYLIKTRGQQVTLSCSPISGHRSVSWYQQTPGQGLQFLFEYFSETQRNKGNFPGRFSGRQFSNSRSEMNVSTLELGDSALYLCASSLVDRVGGELFFGEGSRLTVL.

This clone was seen more than once but under ten times. The rearrangement joins TRBV18 to TRBJ2-1, with D possibly matching TRBD2 (6 bases). V lost 6 bases to trimming and J lost 9 bases, with 12 bases between them. The CDR3 spans 12 residues. Looked up from germline, CDR1 is KGHSH and CDR2 is LQKENI. CDR3 sequence (DNA): TGTGCCAGCTCCCAAAAAGCGGGTGAGCAGTTCTTC. This sequence encodes CASSQKAGEQFF.

This chain links TRBV7-9 with TRBJ2-2; maybe TRBD1 (6 bases). The germline V gene has CDR1 SEHNR and CDR2 FQNEAQ (reference sequence). The V end lost 5 bases, the J end lost 6 bases, and 16 bases lay between the germline ends. The CDR3 has 15 amino acids. CDR3 nucleotides: TGTGCCAGCAGCCAGGGGCCCAAAGGCGCCGGGGAGCTGTTTTTT. It codes for CASSQGPKGAGELFF.

The CDR3 nucleotides read TGTGCCAGTAGTATCATACAGGGGGATGGGACCCAGTACTTC. Residues: CASSIIQGDGTQYF. V and J are TRBV19 and TRBJ2-5, with 8 bases lining up with TRBD1. From germline, CDR1 is LNHDA and CDR2 SQIVND (reference sequence). The CDR3 runs to 14 residues. Trimming at V came to 3 bases and at J to 7 bases, leaving 7 bases not matched to a gene.

This sequence joins TRBV5-1 and TRBJ2-5; D unresolved. This CDR3 has 12 amino acids. Germline loops: CDR1 SGHRS, CDR2 YFSETQ. V was shortened by 4 bases and J by 4 bases, with 8 bases between the two germline ends. In DNA, the CDR3 is TGCGCCAGCAGCACATCGGGAGAGACCCAGTACTTC. It encodes CASSTSGETQYF. Based on the CDR3 plus reference TRBV5-1 and TRBJ2-5, the full variable domain is KAGVTQTPRYLIKTRGQQVTLSCSPISGHRSVSWYQQTPGQGLQFLFEYFSETQRNKGNFPGRFSGRQFSNSRSEMNVSTLELGDSALYLCASSTSGETQYFGPGTRLLVL.

The genes are TRBV7-9 and TRBJ1-2, with D tentatively TRBD1 (5 bases). Trimming cost V 1 base and J 5 bases, with 14 bases left between them. The CDR3 consists of 15 residues. The V gene's germline CDR1 is SEHNR and CDR2 FQNEAQ (reference sequence). The CDR3 DNA reads TGTGCCAGCAGCTTAGATCTCGGGCAGGGTTATGGCTACACCTTC. This gives the protein CASSLDLGQGYGYTF.